Each of the 11 T cell receptor beta chains below was sequenced from the same sample in a study of neurological immune-mediated disorders. The time point was: longitudinal time-point 1 (baseline). TCRdb ran MiXCR on the 5' RACE reads and lists one entry per CDR3 protein. The sample carries tens of thousands of distinct CDR3 sequences, roughly 10% recorded once. Sequencing was done on a sample of PBMCs. The receptors stem from a man in his thirties or forties in good health.

The V call is TRBV1, the J call TRBJ2-3; the table's D gene call, TRBD2, was not cross checked with the DNA. TRBV1 is described as a pseudogene. This CDR3 has 14 residues. The CDR3 is CTSSQLAGTDTQYF. CDR3 bases: TGCACCAGCAGCCAACTAGCGGGCACAGATACGCAGTATTTT.

This clonotype was counted many times. This chain uses TRBV11-2 with TRBJ2-5; D is perhaps TRBD2 (5 bases). Germline CDR1 SGHAT, CDR2 FQNNGV. The CDR3 has 14 residues. The V and J ends lost 4 bases and 1 base respectively, with 10 bases between them. The CDR3 region is CASSSGLIQETQYF. CDR3 coding DNA: TGTGCCAGCAGCTCCGGACTGATCCAAGAGACCCAGTACTTC. The whole variable domain, filled in from reference TRBV11-2 and TRBJ2-5, reads EAGVAQSPRYKIIEKRQSVAFWCNPISGHATLYWYQQILGQGPKLLIQFQNNGVVDDSQLPKDRFSAERLKGVDSTLKIQPAKLEDSAVYLCASSSGLIQETQYFGPGTRLLVL.

This clonotype was seen ten or more times. The chain carries TRBV20-1 and TRBJ2-1, with 13 bases identical to TRBD2. V was clipped by 6 bases and J by 15 bases; unmatched bases: 11. Germline loops: CDR1 DFQATT, CDR2 SNEGSKA (reference sequence). The CDR3 runs to 13 residues. CDR3: CSAPALAGGGRFF. The CDR3, as DNA: TGCAGTGCGCCCGCACTAGCGGGGGGGGGTCGGTTCTTC.

This clonotype has more than one count but fewer than ten. This chain connects TRBV6-1 to TRBJ2-1, with 10 positions matching TRBD1. The length of the CDR3 is 16 residues. Trimming at V came to 5 bases and at J to 3 bases, leaving 7 bases not matched to a gene. Germline CDR1 and CDR2: MNHNS and SASEGT. The chain's CDR3 is CASSSGTGEIYNEQFF. The CDR3 coding sequence is TGTGCCAGCAGTTCCGGGACAGGGGAGATCTACAATGAGCAGTTCTTC.

CDR3 DNA: TGCAGTGCCAAGGGGCGTTGGGATGCCGGGGAGCTGTTTTTT. This encodes CSAKGRWDAGELFF. The V gene is TRBV20-1, the J gene TRBJ2-2; a possible D gene is TRBD1 (5 bases). The CDR3 has 14 amino acids. Trimming pared 6 bases from V and 6 bases from J, leaving 17 bases between. Germline V gene data show CDR1 as DFQATT and CDR2 as SNEGSKA (reference sequence).

This chain connects TRBV18 to TRBJ2-5; 7 bases match TRBD1. The CDR3 runs to 15 residues. After removal of 3 bases from V and 4 bases from J, the junction contained 8 bases not matched to a gene. The germline V gene has CDR1 KGHSH and CDR2 LQKENI. CDR3 nucleotides: TGTGCCAGCTCACCCCAAACAGGGGCGACAGAGACCCAGTACTTC. Its protein is CASSPQTGATETQYF. Full variable domain (rest looked up from reference TRBV18 and TRBJ2-5): NAGVMQNPRHLVRRRGQEARLRCSPMKGHSHVYWYRQLPEEGLKFMVYLQKENIIDESGMPKERFSAEFPKEGPSILRIQQVVRGDSAAYFCASSPQTGATETQYFGPGTRLLVL.

This clonotype was picked up many times. The V and J genes are TRBV29-1 and TRBJ2-1, with 8 bases aligning to TRBD1. The germline V gene encodes CDR1 SQVTM and CDR2 ANQGSEA. CDR3 length equals 14 residues. The J segment lost 0 bases and the V segment lost 7 bases, leaving 5 bases of the junction unmatched. The chain's CDR3 is CSAAGQGSYNEQFF. CDR3 in DNA: TGCAGCGCCGCCGGACAGGGCTCCTACAATGAGCAGTTCTTC.

This clonotype was observed at least ten times. This chain connects TRBV29-1 to TRBJ1-4; TRBD1 aligns across 8 bases. CDR1 SQVTM and CDR2 ANQGSEA come from the germline V gene. This CDR3 has 15 residues. V shed 2 bases and J 7 bases; nucleotides not matched to a gene: 9. The CDR3 nucleotides read TGCAGCGTTGAATTGAGGACAGGGAAAGTTGAAAAACTGTTTTTT. Protein sequence: CSVELRTGKVEKLFF.

This chain uses TRBV12-3 or TRBV12-4 with TRBJ2-3, with 7 bases identical to TRBD2. Trimming took 2 bases from V and 3 from J; bases not matched to a gene: 2. The CDR3 extends over 14 amino acids. CDR3 residues: CASSLNGGTDTQYF. The CDR3, as DNA: TGTGCCAGCAGTTTAAACGGGGGGACAGATACGCAGTATTTT.

Many counts were recorded for this clonotype. J is TRBJ1-5 and V is TRBV3-1; unclear D gene. The CDR3 sequence is 13 residues long. The ends were cut back, 3 bases at V and 4 bases at J, with 7 bases in the middle. CDR1 is LGHDT, CDR2 YNNKEL, per germline (reference sequence). The CDR3 here is CASSQGQNQPQHF. Written as DNA, the CDR3 is TGTGCCAGCAGCCAGGGTCAAAATCAGCCCCAGCATTTT.

This clonotype was observed at least ten times. This chain links TRBV20-1 with TRBJ1-2; no clear D gene. Germline V gene sequence: CDR1 DFQATT, CDR2 SNEGSKA (reference sequence). Trimming shortened V by 0 bases and J by 2 bases, and 10 bases separated the two germline ends. The CDR3 totals 14 residues. In nucleotides, the CDR3 is TGCAGTGCTAGAGAAGGGAGGGAAAACTATGGCTACACCTTC. Protein: CSAREGRENYGYTF.